These 3 T cell receptor beta chains were all obtained from the same sample, sequenced in a study of blood T cell repertoires in COVID-19. Repertoires were generated with immunoSEQ multiplex PCR, while TCRdb's copy carries only in-frame clones and drops some. The sample contains some 400,000 clones, approximately 87% of which appear only once. Material: peripheral blood. The receptors here all came from a woman between 55 and 75 years old with COVID-19, enrolled during active disease.

This chain links TRBV9 with TRBJ2-7, with D tentatively TRBD2 (5 bases). The germline CDR1 and CDR2 sequences are SGDLS and YYNGEE. Trimming removed 0 bases at V and 3 bases at J, with 13 bases between. The CDR3 totals 15 residues. The CDR3 spells CASSVGGDSFYEQYF. The CDR3, as DNA: TGTGCCAGCAGCGTAGGGGGAGACTCTTTCTACGAGCAGTACTTC.

V is TRBV18 and J is TRBJ1-1, with D unclear. This CDR3 region has 15 residues. V lost 5 bases to trimming and J lost 3 bases, with 16 bases between them. Germline V gene data show CDR1 as KGHSH and CDR2 as LQKENI. The CDR3 sequence: CASSLYDKRDTEAFF. The CDR3 DNA reads as TGTGCCAGCTCATTGTATGACAAACGCGACACTGAAGCTTTCTTT. Looking up the rest from reference TRBV18 and TRBJ1-1 gives the full variable domain: NAGVMQNPRHLVRRRGQEARLRCSPMKGHSHVYWYRQLPEEGLKFMVYLQKENIIDESGMPKERFSAEFPKEGPSILRIQQVVRGDSAAYFCASSLYDKRDTEAFFGQGTRLTVV.

V gene TRBV5-6 combines with J gene TRBJ1-3; no reliable D call. There are 15 residues in the CDR3. V dropped 0 bases and J dropped 0 bases, with 7 bases sitting between them. CDR1 is SGHDT, CDR2 YYEEEE, per germline. The CDR3 DNA follows: TGTGCCAGCAGCTTGGGAGGGAGCTCTGGAAACACCATATATTTT. Protein product: CASSLGGSSGNTIYF. The full variable domain, its missing parts supplied by reference TRBV5-6 and TRBJ1-3, is DAGVTQSPTHLIKTRGQQVTLRCSPKSGHDTVSWYQQALGQGPQFIFQYYEEEERQRGNFPDRFSGHQFPNYSSELNVNALLLGDSALYLCASSLGGSSGNTIYFGEGSWLTVV.